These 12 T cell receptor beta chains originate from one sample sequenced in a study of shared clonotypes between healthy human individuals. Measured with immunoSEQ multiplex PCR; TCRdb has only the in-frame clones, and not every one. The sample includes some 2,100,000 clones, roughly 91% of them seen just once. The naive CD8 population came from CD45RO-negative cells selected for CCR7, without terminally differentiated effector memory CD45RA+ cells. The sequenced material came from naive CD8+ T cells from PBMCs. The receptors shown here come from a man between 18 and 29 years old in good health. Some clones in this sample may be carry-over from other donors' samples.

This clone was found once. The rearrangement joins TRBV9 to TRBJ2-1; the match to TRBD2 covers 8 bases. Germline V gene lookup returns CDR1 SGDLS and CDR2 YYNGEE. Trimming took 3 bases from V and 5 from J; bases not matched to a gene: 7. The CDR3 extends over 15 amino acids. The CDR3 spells CASSARSGRDNEQFF. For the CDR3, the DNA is TGTGCCAGCAGCGCCCGGAGCGGGAGAGACAATGAGCAGTTCTTC. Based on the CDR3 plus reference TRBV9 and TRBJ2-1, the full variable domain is DSGVTQTPKHLITATGQRVTLRCSPRSGDLSVYWYQQSLDQGLQFLIQYYNGEERAKGNILERFSAQQFPDLHSELNLSSLELGDSALYFCASSARSGRDNEQFFGPGTRLTVL.

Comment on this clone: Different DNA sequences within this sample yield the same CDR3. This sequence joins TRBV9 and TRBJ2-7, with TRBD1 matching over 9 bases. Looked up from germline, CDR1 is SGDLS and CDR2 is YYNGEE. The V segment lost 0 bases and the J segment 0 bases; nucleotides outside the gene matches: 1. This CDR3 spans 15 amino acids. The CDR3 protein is CASSVGDRASYEQYF. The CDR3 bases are TGTGCCAGCAGCGTAGGGGACAGGGCCTCCTACGAGCAGTACTTC.

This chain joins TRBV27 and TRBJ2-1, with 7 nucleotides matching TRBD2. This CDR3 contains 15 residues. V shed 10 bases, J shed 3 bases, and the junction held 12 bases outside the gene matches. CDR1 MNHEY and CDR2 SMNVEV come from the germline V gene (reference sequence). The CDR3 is CATRSGNPIYNEQFF. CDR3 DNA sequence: TGTGCCACCCGAAGCGGGAACCCAATCTACAATGAGCAGTTCTTC.

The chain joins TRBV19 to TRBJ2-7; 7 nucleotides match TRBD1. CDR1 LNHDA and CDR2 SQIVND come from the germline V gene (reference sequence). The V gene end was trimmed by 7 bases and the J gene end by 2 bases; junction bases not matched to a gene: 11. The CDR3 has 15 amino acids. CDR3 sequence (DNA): TGTGCCAGTACCGCAACTCCGGGACAGCCCTACGAGCAGTACTTC. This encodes CASTATPGQPYEQYF.

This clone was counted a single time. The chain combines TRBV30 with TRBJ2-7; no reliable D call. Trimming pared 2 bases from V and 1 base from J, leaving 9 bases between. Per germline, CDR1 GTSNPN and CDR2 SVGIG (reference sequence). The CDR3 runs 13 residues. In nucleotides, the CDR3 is TGTGCCTGGAGTCCGGGCCGATCCTACGAGCAGTACTTC. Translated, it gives CAWSPGRSYEQYF. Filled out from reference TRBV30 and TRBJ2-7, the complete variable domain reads SQTIHQWPATLVQPVGSPLSLECTVEGTSNPNLYWYRQAAGRGLQLLFYSVGIGQISSEVPQNLSASRPQDRQFILSSKKLLLSDSGFYLCAWSPGRSYEQYFGPGTRLTVT.

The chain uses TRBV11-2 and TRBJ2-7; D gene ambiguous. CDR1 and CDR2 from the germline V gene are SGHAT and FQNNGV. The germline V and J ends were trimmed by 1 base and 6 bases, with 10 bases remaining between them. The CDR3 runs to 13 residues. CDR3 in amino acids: CASSLGTLGEQYF. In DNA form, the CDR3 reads TGTGCCAGCAGCTTAGGGACCCTTGGCGAGCAGTACTTC.

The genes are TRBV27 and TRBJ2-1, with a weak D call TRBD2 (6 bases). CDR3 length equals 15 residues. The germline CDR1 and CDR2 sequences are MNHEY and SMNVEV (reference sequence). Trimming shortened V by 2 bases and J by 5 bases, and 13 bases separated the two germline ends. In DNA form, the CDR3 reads TGTGCCAGCAGTTTAATGGGGCTAGCGAACAATGAGCAGTTCTTC. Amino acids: CASSLMGLANNEQFF.

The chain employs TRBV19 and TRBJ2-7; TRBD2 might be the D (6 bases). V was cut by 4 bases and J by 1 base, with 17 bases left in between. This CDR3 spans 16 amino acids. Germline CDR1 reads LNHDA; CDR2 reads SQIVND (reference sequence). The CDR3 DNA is TGTGCCAGTAGTAGTCGGGAGCCGGGCCTGTCCTACGAGCAGTACTTC. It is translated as CASSSREPGLSYEQYF.

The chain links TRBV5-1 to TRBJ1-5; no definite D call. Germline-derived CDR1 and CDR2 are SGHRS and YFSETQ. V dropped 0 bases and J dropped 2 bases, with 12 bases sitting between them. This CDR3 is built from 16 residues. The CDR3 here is CASSLVGGSGNQPQHF. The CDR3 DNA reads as TGCGCCAGCAGCTTGGTGGGAGGGTCAGGCAATCAGCCCCAGCATTTT.

CDR3 sequence (DNA): TGTGCCAGCAGTTTAAGTCTAGGACAGGGAGGTTATGGCTACACCTTC. It encodes CASSLSLGQGGYGYTF. J is TRBJ1-2 and V is TRBV28; 8 bases fit TRBD1. Unmatched junction bases numbered 10, after V lost 2 bases and J lost 5 bases. This CDR3 contains 16 residues. Germline CDR1 is MDHEN and CDR2 is SYDVKM.

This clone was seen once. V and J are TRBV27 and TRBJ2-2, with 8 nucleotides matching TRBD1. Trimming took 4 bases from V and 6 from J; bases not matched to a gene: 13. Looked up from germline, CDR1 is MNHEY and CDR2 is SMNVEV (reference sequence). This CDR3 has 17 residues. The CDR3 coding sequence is TGTGCCAGCAGTTACACGAAGATCAGGGGGCTCGCCGGGGAGCTGTTTTTT. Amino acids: CASSYTKIRGLAGELFF.

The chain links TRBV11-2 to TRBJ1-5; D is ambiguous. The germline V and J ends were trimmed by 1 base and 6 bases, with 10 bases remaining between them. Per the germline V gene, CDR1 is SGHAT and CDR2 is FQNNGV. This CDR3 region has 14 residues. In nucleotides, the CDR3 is TGTGCCAGCAGCTTAGGAGTGGGTTTTCAGCCCCAGCATTTT. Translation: CASSLGVGFQPQHF.